The sequence of this T cell receptor (beta chain) was determined in a study of blood T cell repertoires in COVID-19. There are 13 residues in the CDR3. The junction had 11 bases not matched to a gene; V was cut back by 5 bases and J by 16 bases. Germline V gives CDR1 SGHTA, CDR2 FQGTGA. Original processing notes: Nucleated cell counts were estimated from reference gene primer amplification. Method: immunoSEQ multiplex PCR; TCRdb's copy keeps in-frame clones and lacks some. V and J calls and clone size are as listed in that table; D and trimming were resolved from the DNA. The table lists tens of thousands of clones, 85% to 90% of them singletons.

The chain links TRBV7-3 to TRBJ2-1; 10 bases are shared with TRBD2. The sequence derives from a man aged 55 to 70 with acute or convalescent COVID-19. Input material: peripheral blood. CDR3 amino acids: CASSPRPTSGIFF. The CDR3 DNA sequence: TGTGCCAGCAGCCCCCGGCCAACTAGCGGGATTTTCTTC.